One and the same sample provided the 23 T cell receptor beta chains below, sequenced in a study of neurological immune-mediated disorders. TCRdb redid the calling of the 5' RACE reads with MiXCR, one entry per CDR3 protein. The sample contains 55,000 to 85,000 distinct CDR3 sequences, roughly 3% of which appear only once. Sequenced: PBMCs. Receptor source: a woman in her fifties or sixties with multiple sclerosis.

This clonotype has at least ten counts. CDR3 region: CASRWTWNTGELFF. CDR3 sequence (DNA): TGTGCCAGCAGATGGACATGGAACACCGGGGAGCTGTTTTTT. This chain uses TRBV5-6 with TRBJ2-2; perhaps TRBD1 as D (5 bases). The CDR3 extends over 14 amino acids. Trimming left V 5 bases short and J 1 base short, with 9 bases between. The germline CDR1 and CDR2 sequences are SGHDT and YYEEEE.

This clonotype was recorded many times. The chain carries TRBV25-1 and TRBJ2-3; D not resolved. The germline CDR1 and CDR2 sequences are MGHDK and SYGVNS. The CDR3 is 14 residues long. Deletions cut 6 bases from V and 0 bases from J, with 10 bases between. Here the CDR3 DNA reads TGTGCCAGCAGCCGGCGTGGAAGCACAGATACGCAGTATTTT. This encodes CASSRRGSTDTQYF.

At least ten counts were recorded for this clonotype. The rearrangement joins TRBV5-1 to TRBJ1-2; tentatively, D is TRBD1 (5 bases). V lost 0 bases and J lost 8, with 14 bases in between. The germline CDR1 and CDR2 sequences are SGHRS and YFSETQ. The CDR3 consists of 14 residues. Written as DNA, the CDR3 is TGCGCCAGCAGCTTGGAGGGGCCGGCCCGGGGCTACACCTTC. Protein sequence: CASSLEGPARGYTF.

In this sample, this clonotype turned up many times. The chain recombines TRBV18 with TRBJ2-7; TRBD1 matches 7 bases. This CDR3 contains 14 residues. CDR1 is KGHSH, CDR2 LQKENI, per germline. V shed 5 bases and J 6 bases; nucleotides not matched to a gene: 10. DNA for the CDR3: TGTGCCAGCTCATGGGGTACAGGGGAAAGCGAGCAGTACGTC. Translated: CASSWGTGESEQYV.

In its sample, this clonotype was seen many times. V usage is TRBV5-1 and J usage is TRBJ1-2, with unresolved D. V lost 0 bases to trimming and J lost 8 bases, with 11 bases between them. The CDR3 sequence is 13 residues long. Per germline, CDR1 SGHRS and CDR2 YFSETQ. CDR3 region: CASSLGSDGGYTF. CDR3 coding DNA: TGCGCCAGCAGCTTGGGATCCGACGGGGGCTACACCTTC.

This clonotype was detected ten times or more. V is TRBV7-9 and J is TRBJ2-2; TRBD1 aligns across 8 bases. CDR1 is SEHNR and CDR2 is FQNEAQ in the germline V gene (reference sequence). CDR3 length equals 21 residues. The ends lost 2 bases at V and 0 bases at J; junction bases unmatched: 17. The CDR3 bases are TGTGCCAGCAGCTTACGAGCGACAGGGGCACCTAAAAGCGCGAACACCGGGGAGCTGTTTTTT. Its translation is CASSLRATGAPKSANTGELFF.

There are many counts of this clonotype. The chain combines TRBV27 with TRBJ2-3; TRBD2 is a possible D gene (7 bases). The CDR3 is made up of 15 amino acids. Per germline, CDR1 MNHEY and CDR2 SMNVEV (reference sequence). V was cut by 2 bases and J by 2 bases, with 11 bases left in between. CDR3 DNA: TGTGCCAGCAGTTTAAGGGGGGGGTACACAGATACGCAGTATTTT. Protein: CASSLRGGYTDTQYF.

This clonotype has ten or more counts. The chain recombines TRBV18 with TRBJ2-7; the D gene is possibly TRBD1 (6 bases). The V end lost 3 bases, the J end lost 1 base, and 16 bases lay between the germline ends. In germline, CDR1 is KGHSH, CDR2 LQKENI. CDR3 length: 16 amino acids. CDR3 nucleotides: TGTGCCAGCTCACCGGTAGGACAGAGTCTTTCCTACGAGCAGTACGTC. It yields the protein CASSPVGQSLSYEQYV.

The table lists this clonotype with many counts. The V call is TRBV7-2, the J call TRBJ2-7; the match to TRBD2 covers 9 bases. The CDR3 runs 13 residues. Unmatched junction bases numbered 1, after V lost 1 base and J lost 6 bases. In germline, CDR1 is SGHTA, CDR2 FQGNSA. In DNA, the CDR3 is TGTGCCAGCAGCTTAGGCGGGAGGGGCGAGCAGTACTTC. It specifies CASSLGGRGEQYF. Full variable domain (outside the CDR3, taken from reference TRBV7-2 and TRBJ2-7): GAGVSQSPSNKVTEKGKDVELRCDPISGHTALYWYRQSLGQGLEFLIYFQGNSAPDKSGLPSDRFSAERTGGSVSTLTIQRTQQEDSAVYLCASSLGGRGEQYFGPGTRLTVT.

This clonotype was counted at least ten times. The genes are TRBV7-8 and TRBJ1-1; unclear D gene. V dropped 5 bases and J dropped 0 bases, with 13 bases sitting between them. Germline lookup yields CDR1 SGHVS and CDR2 FQNEAQ. The CDR3 loop spans 15 amino acids. CDR3 in amino acids: CASSLRPSVNTEAFF. The CDR3 region has the DNA TGTGCCAGCAGCCTTCGGCCGAGCGTGAACACTGAAGCTTTCTTT.

This clonotype was picked up many times. The chain combines TRBV9 with TRBJ2-3; 7 nucleotides match TRBD1. After removal of 0 bases from V and 3 bases from J, the junction contained 10 bases not matched to a gene. Germline loops: CDR1 SGDLS, CDR2 YYNGEE. This CDR3 has 17 residues. In nucleotides, the CDR3 is TGTGCCAGCAGCGTAGCCCCCCCTGGGACAGTAACAGATACGCAGTATTTT. Protein sequence: CASSVAPPGTVTDTQYF.

The sample holds many counts of this clonotype. This sequence joins TRBV6-6 and TRBJ2-3; unclear D gene. CDR1 and CDR2 (germline): MNHNY, SVGAGI (reference sequence). Trimming took off 8 bases at V and 11 bases at J, with 20 bases between the two ends. This CDR3 is 13 amino acids long. The DNA of the CDR3 is TGTGCCAGCCCCATCGACTCCTTCGGTTGGCAGTATTTT. Protein: CASPIDSFGWQYF.

By share, this clonotype counts as medium-sized. The chain carries TRBV5-1 and TRBJ1-1, with no clear D. This CDR3 is built from 12 residues. The germline CDR1 and CDR2 sequences are SGHRS and YFSETQ. Between the trimmed V and J ends, which lost 1 base and 3 bases, there was a span of 4 bases. CDR3 nucleotide sequence: TGCGCCAGCAGCTTGACAGACACTGAAGCTTTCTTT. It yields the protein CASSLTDTEAFF.

Remarks on this clonotype: An end of the junction does not agree with germline; a read error may underlie this. The V call is TRBV28, the J call TRBJ2-6; TRBD1 might be the D (6 bases). CDR3 length: 15 residues. CDR1 is MDHEN and CDR2 is SYDVKM in the germline V gene. The CDR3 region is CASRSISLGAKVLTF. For the CDR3, the DNA is TGTGCCAGCAGATCGATATCTCTGGGGGCCAAAGTCCTGACTTTC.

This clonotype was detected ten times or more. This chain joins TRBV5-1 and TRBJ1-1; D is uncertain. This CDR3 region has 16 residues. Germline lookup yields CDR1 SGHRS and CDR2 YFSETQ. The ends were cut back, 0 bases at V and 0 bases at J, with 12 bases in the middle. The CDR3 bases are TGCGCCAGCAGCTTGGGGGATACAACCCTGAACACTGAAGCTTTCTTT. Translated: CASSLGDTTLNTEAFF.

This clonotype was seen at least ten times. The gene calls are TRBV12-3 or TRBV12-4 and TRBJ1-1, with unresolved D. CDR3 length: 12 amino acids. Between the trimmed V and J ends, which lost 8 bases and 7 bases, there was a span of 14 bases. CDR3 DNA sequence: TGTGCCAGCTTGCGTATGGACCTTGAAGCTTTCTTT. Protein product: CASLRMDLEAFF.

At least ten counts were recorded for this clonotype. The chain couples TRBV7-8 to TRBJ2-7, with D possibly TRBD2 on 5 matching bases. The length of the CDR3 is 14 residues. Germline V gene data show CDR1 as SGHVS and CDR2 as FQNEAQ. Trimming shortened V by 1 base and J by 3 bases, and 10 bases separated the two germline ends. The CDR3 loop reads CASSLGMRVYEQYF. In nucleotides, the CDR3 is TGTGCCAGCAGCTTAGGGATGAGGGTCTACGAGCAGTACTTC.

This clonotype was detected only a few times. This may be a read error: a much more frequent sequence differs by one nucleotide. The CDR3 DNA is TGCAGCGTTGATGGGCTAGAGGGAGGGTTCTACAATGAGCAGTTCTTC. Protein product: CSVDGLEGGFYNEQFF. The chain links TRBV29-1 to TRBJ2-1; the match to TRBD2 covers 7 bases. The V gene's germline CDR1 is SQVTM and CDR2 ANQGSEA. J lost 3 bases, V lost 3 bases, and 11 bases had no gene match. The CDR3 extends over 16 amino acids.

This clonotype was observed at least ten times. The chain carries TRBV20-1 and TRBJ1-4, with 8 positions matching TRBD1. CDR1 is DFQATT and CDR2 is SNEGSKA in the germline V gene (reference sequence). The CDR3 covers 13 residues. After removal of 7 bases from V and 1 base from J, the junction contained 2 bases not matched to a gene. The CDR3 bases are TGCAGTGTAACAGGGGGAACTAATGAAAAACTGTTTTTT. Protein sequence: CSVTGGTNEKLFF.

This clonotype is medium-sized (0.01 to 0.1%) in the sample. V is TRBV3-1 and J is TRBJ2-1; 10 bases align to TRBD2. The CDR3 runs 18 residues. The V and J ends lost 0 bases and 0 bases, in that order; junction bases with no gene match: 5. Germline CDR1 reads LGHDT; CDR2 reads YNNKEL (reference sequence). CDR3 residues: CASSQDIRTSGSYNEQFF. The DNA for the CDR3 is TGTGCCAGCAGCCAAGACATCAGGACTAGCGGCTCCTACAATGAGCAGTTCTTC.

This clonotype was picked up many times. V and J are TRBV7-2 and TRBJ2-1; D is unresolved. V shed 2 bases and J shed 5 bases, with 16 bases lying between them. The length of the CDR3 is 16 residues. Germline loops: CDR1 SGHTA, CDR2 FQGNSA. This CDR3 reads CASSLTGEQRNNEQFF. The CDR3 nucleotides read TGTGCCAGCAGCTTAACTGGCGAACAGAGGAACAATGAGCAGTTCTTC.

This clonotype was recorded many times. This rearrangement joins TRBV27 to TRBJ2-5, with TRBD2 matching over 8 bases. Unmatched junction bases numbered 8, after V lost 4 bases and J lost 4 bases. CDR3 length equals 15 residues. Germline CDR1 MNHEY, CDR2 SMNVEV (reference sequence). The CDR3 loop is CASSSELAGLETQYF. CDR3 in DNA: TGTGCCAGCAGTTCCGAATTAGCGGGATTAGAGACCCAGTACTTC.

There are many counts of this clonotype. The chain couples TRBV20-1 to TRBJ2-3; D is undetermined. In germline, CDR1 is DFQATT, CDR2 SNEGSKA (reference sequence). The V and J ends lost 5 bases and 1 base respectively, with 16 bases between them. CDR3 length: 15 residues. CDR3 protein: CSAPIRFDRTDTQYF. As DNA, the CDR3 is TGCAGTGCTCCCATTAGATTTGACCGCACAGATACGCAGTATTTT.